This TCR beta chain was retrieved from a study of T cells in localized non-small cell lung cancer. The CDR3 totals 16 residues. J lost 0 bases, V lost 0 bases, and 3 bases had no gene match. CDR1 is MGHDK and CDR2 is SYGVNS in the germline V gene. Generated by immunoSEQ multiplex PCR, the TCRdb table keeps only in-frame clones and is missing some. The data show 25,000 to 30,000 clones, around 92% seen once. The chain couples TRBV25-1 to TRBJ2-3; 7 nucleotides agree with TRBD1. This TCR was recovered from a woman aged 35-75 years with stage III lung adenocarcinoma. This sample comprised peripheral blood mononuclear cells, obtained before any cancer treatment. CDR3 coding DNA: TGTGCCAGCAGTGAATACCAGGGACAGAGCACAGATACGCAGTATTTT. Encoded protein: CASSEYQGQSTDTQYF. Full variable domain (rest looked up from reference TRBV25-1 and TRBJ2-3): EADIYQTPRYLVIGTGKKITLECSQTMGHDKMYWYQQDPGMELHLIHYSYGVNSTEKGDLSSESTVSRIRTEHFPLTLESARPSHTSQYLCASSEYQGQSTDTQYFGPGTRLTVL.